This TCR beta chain was observed in a study of blood T cell repertoires in COVID-19. Libraries were prepared by immunoSEQ multiplex PCR; TCRdb keeps only in-frame clonotypes and omits some of them. Among under 500,000 clones listed, about 89% were seen once. The CDR3 sequence is 10 residues long. Between the trimmed V and J ends, which lost 10 bases and 6 bases, there was a span of 7 bases. Germline V gene lookup returns CDR1 MDHEN and CDR2 SYDVKM. The chain combines TRBV28 with TRBJ2-1, with D uncertain. The source material was peripheral blood. This TCR came from a young woman with acute or convalescent COVID-19. CDR3 in DNA: TGTGCCACCAGCTTCAATGAGCAGTTCTTC. Amino acids: CATSFNEQFF.